The present T cell receptor beta chain was sequenced within a study of identifying expanded T cells in peripheral blood (dated 2019 in TCRdb). Notes on the research overall: Separate aliquots of the same genomic DNA pool were sequenced to produce technical replicates, and four replicates were compared in pairs.

The V end loses 4 bases and the J end loses 7 bases, and a stretch of 17 bases separates them. The CDR3 starts with the cysteine, ends with the phenylalanine, and has 14 residues. Only the CDR3 region is kept as DNA, spanning 42 bases read in frame from base 1. The germline V gene gives CDR1 as MGHDK and CDR2 as SYGVNS. No immune events, such as infections, were documented for the healthy donors during the collection period. Time-dependent variance in a beta-binomial model of T-cell clone differential abundance was calibrated using healthy-donor blood repertoires as a training cohort. There were roughly 10 healthy donors in the training cohort, of whom 3 were female and 7 were male. An age range of roughly 29 to 65 years, with an average of around 42 years, was recorded for the donors. Whole blood from each healthy donor was obtained from a commercial supplier and was collected at three time points 2 to 3 weeks apart. Genomic DNA was extracted from unsorted whole blood for immunosequencing.

On the study overall, not on this receptor specifically: Variance in clone template counts between approximately two-week samples significantly increased with total template count across all healthy donors. The binomial model flagged 0.9 to 1.5 differentially abundant clones between technical replicates but 15 to 17 over about 2 weeks and 19 over around four weeks. Across all healthy-donor time intervals, the beta-binomial model significantly lowered both the number of clones called differentially abundant and the false-positive rate. It was expected by the authors that biological variance in healthy repertoires might increase further over much longer intervals, such as months to years.

As to this clone: No cognate antigen has been identified for it. No much larger clone is present one base from it, and per-base qualities are unavailable.

The immunoSEQ Assay, which relies on bias-controlled multiplex PCR amplification of genomic DNA, was used to profile TCRbeta CDR3 regions. The authors' analysis ran thus. The absolute abundance of each unique TCRbeta CDR3 region was quantified after sequences were collapsed and filtered. Differential abundance was tested with a binomial (Fisher-equivalent) model and with a beta-binomial model adding time-dependent variance fitted from healthy donors. Clones with fewer than 5 combined templates were excluded, and clones with Benjamini-Hochberg FDR below 0.01 were called differentially abundant. Beta-binomial variance was modeled as a function of total template count across the two samples using the form v = (b*log(k)+a)^2. This is the immuneACCESS table as TCRdb keeps it, with only in-frame sequences that have V and J called. A part of the clones is gone; compared with another copy, unresolved V genes explain less than half, and the rest is unexplained. D and trimming were read from the DNA, whereas the V and J calls and clone size are those reported in that table. A total of approximately 120,000 clones appear in this sample, roughly nine tenths of them only once. Around 8.3% of the sample rests with the top ten.

The V and J genes are TRBV25-1 and TRBJ2-7; matching of 6 bases hints at TRBD2 as the D gene. The sequenced sample was blood. This clonotype was obtained from a person aged 18 to 75 in good health. CDR3 reads: CASSVAGGAGEQYF. The base sequence is TGTGCCAGCAGTGTCGCCGGAGGGGCAGGTGAGCAGTACTTC.